This TCR beta chain stems from a study of blood T cell repertoires in COVID-19. Study at large: There were acute and convalescent COVID-19 samples, and they came from the United States, Italy and Spain. The analysed material was cDNA or gDNA that came from T cells, B-cell-depleted T cells, or PBMCs.

How the authors handled the data: Reference gene primer amplification gave estimated nucleated cell counts. Here immunoSEQ multiplex PCR was the method, and the copy in TCRdb shows in-frame clones only, minus some. V, J and clone size are those of that table, while D and trimming were read from the DNA. This table holds roughly 15,000 clones, around 73% found once. This clone was seen only once. The CDR3 runs to 14 residues. The sample comprised peripheral blood. V usage is TRBV21-1 and J usage is TRBJ2-5; TRBD2 is taken as the D call from the table, unchecked against the DNA. TRBV21-1 is marked as a pseudogene. The source is a man aged 70 or older with acute or convalescent COVID-19. CDR3 nucleotides: TGTGCCTGCACACTAGCGGGAGAGGGCGAGACCCAGTACTTC. It yields the protein CACTLAGEGETQYF.